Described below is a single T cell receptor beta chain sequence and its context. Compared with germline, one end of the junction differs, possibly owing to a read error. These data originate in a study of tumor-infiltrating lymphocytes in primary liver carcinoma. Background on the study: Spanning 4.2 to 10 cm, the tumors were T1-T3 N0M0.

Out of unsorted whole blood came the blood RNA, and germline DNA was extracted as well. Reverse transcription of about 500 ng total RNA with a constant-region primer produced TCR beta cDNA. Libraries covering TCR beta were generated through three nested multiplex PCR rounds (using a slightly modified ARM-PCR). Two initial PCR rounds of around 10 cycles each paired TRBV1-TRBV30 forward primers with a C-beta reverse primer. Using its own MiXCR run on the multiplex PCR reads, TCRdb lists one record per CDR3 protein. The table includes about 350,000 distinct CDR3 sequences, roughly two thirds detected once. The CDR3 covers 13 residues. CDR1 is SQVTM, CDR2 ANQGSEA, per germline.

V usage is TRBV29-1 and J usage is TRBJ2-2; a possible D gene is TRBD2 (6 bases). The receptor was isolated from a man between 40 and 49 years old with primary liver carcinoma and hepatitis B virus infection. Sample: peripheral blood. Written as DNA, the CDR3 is TGCAGCCTTGGGACTCCAAACACCGGGGGGCTGTTTTTT. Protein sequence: CSLGTPNTGGLFF.